This T cell receptor beta chain was sequenced during a study of T cells in Graves' hyperthyroidism and ophthalmopathy. This clonotype was seen more than once but under ten times. Regions amplified from RNA transcripts were the TCR beta CDR3 regions. The primer set for the first-round RT-PCR of the TCR CDR3 was HTBI. TCRdb recomputed calls from the multiplex PCR reads with MiXCR, one row per CDR3 protein. The sample carries hundreds of thousands of distinct CDR3 sequences, 45% recorded once. Trimming removed 1 base from V and 4 bases from J, with 19 bases in between. Per germline, CDR1 DFQATT and CDR2 SNEGSKA (reference sequence). CDR3 length: 16 amino acids.

This clonotype was sampled from an adult man with Graves' disease, either hyperthyroidism or ophthalmopathy (not recorded which). The sequencing sample was made of peripheral blood or thyroid tissue (not recorded which). The J gene is TRBJ1-2, the V gene TRBV20-1; possibly TRBD1 for D (6 bases). The DNA for the CDR3 is TGCAGTGCTAGAGGCCCCGGGGGCAAGGGGGTCTATGGCTACACCTTC. It codes for CSARGPGGKGVYGYTF.